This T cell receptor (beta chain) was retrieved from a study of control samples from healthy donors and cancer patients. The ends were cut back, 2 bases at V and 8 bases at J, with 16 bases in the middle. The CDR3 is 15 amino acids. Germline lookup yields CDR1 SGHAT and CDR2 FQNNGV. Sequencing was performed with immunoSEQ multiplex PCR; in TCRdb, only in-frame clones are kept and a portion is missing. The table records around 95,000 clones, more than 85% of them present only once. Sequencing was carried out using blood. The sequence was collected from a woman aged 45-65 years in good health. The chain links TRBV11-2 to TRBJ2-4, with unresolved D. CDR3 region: CASSLRALGGDIQYF. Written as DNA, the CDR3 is TGTGCCAGCAGCTTACGGGCTTTAGGTGGGGACATTCAGTACTTC.